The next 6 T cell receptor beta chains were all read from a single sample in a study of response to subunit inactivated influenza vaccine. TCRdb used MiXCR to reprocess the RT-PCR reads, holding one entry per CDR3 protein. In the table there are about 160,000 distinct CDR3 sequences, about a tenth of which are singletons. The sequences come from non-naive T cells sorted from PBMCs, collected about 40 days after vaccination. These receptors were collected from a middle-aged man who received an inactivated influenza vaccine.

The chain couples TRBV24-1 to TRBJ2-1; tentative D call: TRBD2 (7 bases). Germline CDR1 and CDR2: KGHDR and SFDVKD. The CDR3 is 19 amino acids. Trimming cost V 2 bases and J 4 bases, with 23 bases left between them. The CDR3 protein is CATSDSAVPMSGTYNEQFF. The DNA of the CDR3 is TGTGCCACCAGTGATTCGGCGGTCCCTATGAGCGGGACATACAATGAGCAGTTCTTC.

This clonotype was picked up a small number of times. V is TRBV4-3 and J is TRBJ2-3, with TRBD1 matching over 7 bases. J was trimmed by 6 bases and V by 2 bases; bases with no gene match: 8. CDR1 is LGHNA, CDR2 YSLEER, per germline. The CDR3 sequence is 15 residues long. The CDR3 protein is CASSQRDRPHDTQYF. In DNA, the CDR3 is TGCGCCAGCAGCCAACGGGACAGACCACACGATACGCAGTATTTT.

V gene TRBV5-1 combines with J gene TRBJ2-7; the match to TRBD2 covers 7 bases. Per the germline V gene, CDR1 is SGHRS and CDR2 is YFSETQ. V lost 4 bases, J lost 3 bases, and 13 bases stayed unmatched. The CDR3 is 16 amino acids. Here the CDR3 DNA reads TGCGCCAGCAGCCAATCCACGGGGGGAAGGGGCTACGAGCAGTACTTC. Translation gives CASSQSTGGRGYEQYF.

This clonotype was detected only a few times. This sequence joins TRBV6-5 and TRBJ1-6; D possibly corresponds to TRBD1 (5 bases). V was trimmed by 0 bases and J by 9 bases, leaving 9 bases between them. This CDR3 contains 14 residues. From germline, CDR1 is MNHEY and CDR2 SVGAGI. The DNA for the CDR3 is TGTGCCAGCAGTTACTCGGAGACAGTTTCACCCCTCCACTTT. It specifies CASSYSETVSPLHF.

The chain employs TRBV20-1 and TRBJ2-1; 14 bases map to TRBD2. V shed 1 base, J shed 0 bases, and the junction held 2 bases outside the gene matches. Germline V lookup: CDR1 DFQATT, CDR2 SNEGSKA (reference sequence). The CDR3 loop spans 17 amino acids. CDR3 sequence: CSARVGTSGSSYNEQFF. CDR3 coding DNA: TGCAGTGCTAGAGTTGGGACTAGCGGGAGCTCCTACAATGAGCAGTTCTTC.

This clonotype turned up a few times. The DNA for the CDR3 is TGTGCCAGCAACCGTACCCCCACCCGGGATTCACCCCTCCACTTT. Protein: CASNRTPTRDSPLHF. The rearrangement uses TRBV16 and TRBJ1-6; D uncertain. Germline V gene sequence: CDR1 KGHSY, CDR2 FQNENV. CDR3 length: 15 residues. V shed 7 bases and J shed 8 bases, with 18 bases lying between them.